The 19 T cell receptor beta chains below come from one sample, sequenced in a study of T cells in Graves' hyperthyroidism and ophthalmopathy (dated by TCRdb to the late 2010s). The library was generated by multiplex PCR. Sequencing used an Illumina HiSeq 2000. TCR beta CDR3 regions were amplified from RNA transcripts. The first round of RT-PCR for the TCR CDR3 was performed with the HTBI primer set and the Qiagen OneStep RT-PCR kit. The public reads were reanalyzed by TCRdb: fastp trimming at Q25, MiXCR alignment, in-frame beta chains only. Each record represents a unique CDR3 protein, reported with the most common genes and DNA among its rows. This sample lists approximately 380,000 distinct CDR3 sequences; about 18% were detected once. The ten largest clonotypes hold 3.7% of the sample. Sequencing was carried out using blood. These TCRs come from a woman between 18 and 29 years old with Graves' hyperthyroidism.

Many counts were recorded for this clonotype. The CDR3 is CATSSKGGHYGYTF. The CDR3 DNA is TGTGCCACCAGCAGCAAGGGTGGGCATTATGGCTACACCTTC. This sequence joins TRBV15 and TRBJ1-2; unclear D gene. V gave up 3 bases and J gave up 5 bases, with 13 bases separating them. The CDR3 spans 14 residues. The germline gives CDR1 LNHNV, CDR2 YYDKDF (reference sequence).

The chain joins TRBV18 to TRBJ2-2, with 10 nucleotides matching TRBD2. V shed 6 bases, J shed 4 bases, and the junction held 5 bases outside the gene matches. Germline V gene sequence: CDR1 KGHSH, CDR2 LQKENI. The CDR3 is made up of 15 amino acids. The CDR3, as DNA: TGTGCCAGCTCGCCAACTAGCGGGGCCACCGGGGAGCTGTTTTTT. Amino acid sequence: CASSPTSGATGELFF.

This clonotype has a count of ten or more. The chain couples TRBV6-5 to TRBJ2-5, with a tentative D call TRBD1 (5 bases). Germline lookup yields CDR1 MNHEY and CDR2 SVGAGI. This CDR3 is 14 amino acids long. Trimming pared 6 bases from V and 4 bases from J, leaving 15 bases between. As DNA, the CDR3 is TGTGCCAGCAGCCCAAGTAGGGGTATAGAGACCCAGTACTTC. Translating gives CASSPSRGIETQYF.

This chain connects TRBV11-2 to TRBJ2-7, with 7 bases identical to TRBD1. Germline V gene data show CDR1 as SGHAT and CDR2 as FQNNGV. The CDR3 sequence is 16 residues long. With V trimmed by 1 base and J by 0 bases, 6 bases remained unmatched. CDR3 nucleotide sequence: TGTGCCAGCAGCTTAGGCGGACAGGCCTTCTCCTACGAGCAGTACTTC. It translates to CASSLGGQAFSYEQYF.

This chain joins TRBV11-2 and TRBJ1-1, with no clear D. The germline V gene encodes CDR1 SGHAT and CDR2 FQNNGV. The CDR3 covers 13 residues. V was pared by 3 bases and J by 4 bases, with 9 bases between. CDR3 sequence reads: CASSFTDGTEAFF. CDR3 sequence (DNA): TGTGCCAGCAGCTTCACTGATGGCACTGAAGCTTTCTTT. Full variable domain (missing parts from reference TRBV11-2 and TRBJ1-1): EAGVAQSPRYKIIEKRQSVAFWCNPISGHATLYWYQQILGQGPKLLIQFQNNGVVDDSQLPKDRFSAERLKGVDSTLKIQPAKLEDSAVYLCASSFTDGTEAFFGQGTRLTVV.

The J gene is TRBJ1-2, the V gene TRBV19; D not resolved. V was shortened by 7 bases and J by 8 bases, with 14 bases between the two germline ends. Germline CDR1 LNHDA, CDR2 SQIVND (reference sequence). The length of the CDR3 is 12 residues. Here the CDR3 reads CASNEGLGGYTF. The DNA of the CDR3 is TGTGCCAGTAACGAAGGGCTTGGAGGCTACACCTTC.

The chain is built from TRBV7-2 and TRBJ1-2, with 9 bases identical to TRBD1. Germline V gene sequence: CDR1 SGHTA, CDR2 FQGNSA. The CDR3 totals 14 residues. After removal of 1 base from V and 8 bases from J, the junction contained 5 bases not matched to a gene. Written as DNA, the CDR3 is TGTGCCAGCAGCTTAGTGGGACAGGGAAAAGGCTACACCTTC. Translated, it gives CASSLVGQGKGYTF.

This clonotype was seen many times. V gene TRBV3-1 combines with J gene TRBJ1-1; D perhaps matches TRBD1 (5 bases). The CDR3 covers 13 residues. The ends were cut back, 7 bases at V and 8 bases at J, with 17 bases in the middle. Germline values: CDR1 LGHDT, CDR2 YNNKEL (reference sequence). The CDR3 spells CASTKSGGGEAFF. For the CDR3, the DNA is TGTGCCAGCACCAAGTCCGGGGGAGGAGAAGCTTTCTTT.

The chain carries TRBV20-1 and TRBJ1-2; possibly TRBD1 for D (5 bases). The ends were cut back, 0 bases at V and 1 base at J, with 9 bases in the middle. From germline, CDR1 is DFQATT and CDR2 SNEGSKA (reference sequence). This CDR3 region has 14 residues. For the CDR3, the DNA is TGCAGTGCTAGAGACCAGACAGTTAACTATGGCTACACCTTC. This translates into CSARDQTVNYGYTF.

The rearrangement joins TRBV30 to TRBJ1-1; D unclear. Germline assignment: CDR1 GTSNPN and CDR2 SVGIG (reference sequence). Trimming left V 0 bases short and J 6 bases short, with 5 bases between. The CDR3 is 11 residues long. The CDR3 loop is CAWSVVAEAFF. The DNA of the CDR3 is TGTGCCTGGAGTGTAGTGGCTGAAGCTTTCTTT.

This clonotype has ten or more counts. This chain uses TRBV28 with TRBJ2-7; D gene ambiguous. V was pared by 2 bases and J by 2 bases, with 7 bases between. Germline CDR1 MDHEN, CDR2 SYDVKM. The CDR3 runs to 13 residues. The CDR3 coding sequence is TGTGCCAGCAGTTTAAAGATAGCCTACGAGCAGTACTTC. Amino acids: CASSLKIAYEQYF. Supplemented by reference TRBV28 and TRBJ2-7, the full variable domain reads DVKVTQSSRYLVKRTGEKVFLECVQDMDHENMFWYRQDPGLGLRLIYFSYDVKMKEKGDIPEGYSVSREKKERFSLILESASTNQTSMYLCASSLKIAYEQYFGPGTRLTVT.

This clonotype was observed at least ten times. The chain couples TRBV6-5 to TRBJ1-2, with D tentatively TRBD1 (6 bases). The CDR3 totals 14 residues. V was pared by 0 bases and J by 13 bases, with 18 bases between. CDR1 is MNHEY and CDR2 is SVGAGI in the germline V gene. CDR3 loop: CASSYSSMGHGCTF. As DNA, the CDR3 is TGTGCCAGCAGTTACTCGAGTATGGGACACGGTTGCACCTTC.

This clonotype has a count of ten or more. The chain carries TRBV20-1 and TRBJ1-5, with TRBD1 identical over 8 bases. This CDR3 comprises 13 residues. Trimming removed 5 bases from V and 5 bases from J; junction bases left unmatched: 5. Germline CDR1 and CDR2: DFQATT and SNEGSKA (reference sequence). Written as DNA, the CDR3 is TGCAGTGCTTCAGACAGGGGTTATCAGCCCCAGCATTTT. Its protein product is CSASDRGYQPQHF.

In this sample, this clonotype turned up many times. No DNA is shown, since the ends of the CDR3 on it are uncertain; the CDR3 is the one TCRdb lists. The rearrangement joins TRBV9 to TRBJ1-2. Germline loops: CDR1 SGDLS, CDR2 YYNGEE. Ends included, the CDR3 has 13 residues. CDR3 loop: CAIVEERVAFGTF.

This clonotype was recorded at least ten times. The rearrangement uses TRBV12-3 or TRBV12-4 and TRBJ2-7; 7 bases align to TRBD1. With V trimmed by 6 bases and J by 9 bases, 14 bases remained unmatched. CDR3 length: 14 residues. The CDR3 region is CASSRGPAGGVQYF. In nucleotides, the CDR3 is TGTGCCAGCAGCCGAGGCCCTGCAGGGGGTGTGCAGTACTTC.

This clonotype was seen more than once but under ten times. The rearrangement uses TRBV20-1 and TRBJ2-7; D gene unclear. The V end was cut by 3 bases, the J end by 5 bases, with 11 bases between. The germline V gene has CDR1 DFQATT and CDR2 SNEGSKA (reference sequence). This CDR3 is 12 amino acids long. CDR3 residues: CSASPLIDEQYF. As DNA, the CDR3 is TGCAGTGCTAGCCCGTTAATTGACGAGCAGTACTTC.

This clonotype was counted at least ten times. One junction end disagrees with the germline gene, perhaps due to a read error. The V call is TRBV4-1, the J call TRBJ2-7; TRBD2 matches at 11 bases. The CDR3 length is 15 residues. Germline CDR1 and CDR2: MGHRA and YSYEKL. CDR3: CASGQPTSGADEQYF. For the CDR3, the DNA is TGCGCCAGCGGCCAACCGACTAGCGGGGCCGACGAGCAGTACTTC.

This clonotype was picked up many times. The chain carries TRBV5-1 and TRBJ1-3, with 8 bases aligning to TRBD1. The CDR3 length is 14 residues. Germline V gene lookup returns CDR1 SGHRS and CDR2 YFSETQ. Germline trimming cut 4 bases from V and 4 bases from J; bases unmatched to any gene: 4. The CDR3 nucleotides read TGCGCCAGCAGCACAGGGACAGGCGGAAACACCATATATTTT. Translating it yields CASSTGTGGNTIYF.

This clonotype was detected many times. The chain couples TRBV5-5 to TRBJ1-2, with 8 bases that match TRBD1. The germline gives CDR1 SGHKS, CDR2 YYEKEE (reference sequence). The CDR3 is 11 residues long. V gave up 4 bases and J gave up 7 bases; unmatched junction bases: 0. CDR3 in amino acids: CASSTGGGYTF. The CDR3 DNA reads TGTGCCAGCAGCACAGGGGGTGGCTACACCTTC.